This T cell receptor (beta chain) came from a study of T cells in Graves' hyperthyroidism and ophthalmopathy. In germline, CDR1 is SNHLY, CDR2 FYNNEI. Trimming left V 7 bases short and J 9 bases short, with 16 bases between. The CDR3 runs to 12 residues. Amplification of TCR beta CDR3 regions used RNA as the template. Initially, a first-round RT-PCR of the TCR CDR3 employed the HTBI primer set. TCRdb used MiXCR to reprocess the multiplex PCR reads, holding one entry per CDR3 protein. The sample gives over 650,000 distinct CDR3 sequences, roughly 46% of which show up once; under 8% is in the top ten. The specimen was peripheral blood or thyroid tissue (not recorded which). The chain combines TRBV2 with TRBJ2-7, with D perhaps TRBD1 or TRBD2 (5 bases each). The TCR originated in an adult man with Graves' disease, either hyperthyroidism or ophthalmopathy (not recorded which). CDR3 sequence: CASKGWGTVQYF. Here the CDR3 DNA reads TGTGCCAGCAAAGGGTGGGGGACGGTGCAGTACTTC.